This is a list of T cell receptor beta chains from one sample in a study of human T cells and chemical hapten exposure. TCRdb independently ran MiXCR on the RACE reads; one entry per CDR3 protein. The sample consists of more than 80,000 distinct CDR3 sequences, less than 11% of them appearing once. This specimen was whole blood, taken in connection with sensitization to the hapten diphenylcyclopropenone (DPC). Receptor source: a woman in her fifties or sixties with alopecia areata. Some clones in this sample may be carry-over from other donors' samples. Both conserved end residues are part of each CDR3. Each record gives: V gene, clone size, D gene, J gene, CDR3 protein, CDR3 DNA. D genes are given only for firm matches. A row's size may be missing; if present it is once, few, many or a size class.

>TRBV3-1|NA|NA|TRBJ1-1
CASSQETGNTEAFF
TGTGCCAGCAGCCAAGAGACAGGGAACACTGAAGCTTTCTTT
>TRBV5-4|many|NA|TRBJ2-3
CASSTGITDTQYF
TGTGCCAGCAGCACCGGGATCACAGATACGCAGTATTTT
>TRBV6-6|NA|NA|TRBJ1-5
CASSPQGLRNQPQHF
TGTGCCAGCAGTCCGCAGGGTTTACGCAATCAGCCCCAGCATTTT
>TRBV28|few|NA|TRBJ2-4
CASSPPGAKNIQYF
TGTGCCAGTTCCCCGCCCGGGGCCAAAAACATTCAGTACTTC
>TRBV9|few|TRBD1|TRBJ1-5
CASSDKHRGPQHFSNQPQHF
TGTGCCAGCAGCGACAAACACAGGGGACCCCAACACTTTAGCAATCAGCCCCAGCATTTT
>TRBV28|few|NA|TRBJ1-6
CASSYSGKSPLHF
TGTGCCAGCAGTTACAGCGGGAAGTCGCCCCTCCACTTT
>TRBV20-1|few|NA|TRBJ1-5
CSATPPGVRNQPQHF
TGCAGTGCTACGCCGCCGGGGGTCCGTAATCAGCCCCAGCATTTT
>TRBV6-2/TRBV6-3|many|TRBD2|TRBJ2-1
CASSFAGLAGGRSYNEQFF
TGTGCCAGCAGTTTCGCAGGACTAGCGGGAGGCCGCTCCTACAATGAGCAGTTCTTC
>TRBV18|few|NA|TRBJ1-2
CASSPEEGDGYTF
TGTGCCAGCTCACCTGAGGAGGGAGATGGCTACACCTTC
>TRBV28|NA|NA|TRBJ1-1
CATKQLRDTEAFF
TGTGCCACCAAACAACTCCGTGACACTGAAGCTTTCTTT
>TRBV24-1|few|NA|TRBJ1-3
CATSDRAGNTIYF
TGTGCCACCAGTGATCGGGCTGGAAACACCATATATTTT
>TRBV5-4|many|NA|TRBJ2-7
CAMGGGNEQYF
TGTGCCATGGGAGGGGGCAACGAGCAGTACTTC
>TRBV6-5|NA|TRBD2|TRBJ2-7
CASSYLAGADEQYF
TGTGCCAGCAGTTACTTAGCGGGAGCCGACGAGCAGTACTTC
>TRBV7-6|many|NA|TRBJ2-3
CASSLGQAGGAQYF
TGTGCCAGCAGCTTAGGACAGGCCGGGGGTGCGCAGTATTTT
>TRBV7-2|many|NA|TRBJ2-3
CASSTQGRGADTQYF
TGTGCCAGCAGTACACAAGGCAGGGGCGCAGATACGCAGTATTTT
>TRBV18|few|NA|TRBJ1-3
CASSQLDTQSSGNTIYF
TGTGCCAGCTCACAATTGGACACCCAGAGCTCTGGAAACACCATATATTTT
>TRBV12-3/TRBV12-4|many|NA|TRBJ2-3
CASSLDYTDTQYF
TGTGCCAGCAGTTTAGACTACACAGATACGCAGTATTTT
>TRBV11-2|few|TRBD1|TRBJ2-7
CASSLTGTALSYEQYF
TGTGCCAGCAGCCTAACAGGGACAGCTCTCTCCTACGAGCAGTACTTC
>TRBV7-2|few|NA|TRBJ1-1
CASSRGGQMNTEAFF
TGTGCCAGCAGCCGCGGTGGGCAGATGAACACTGAAGCTTTCTTT
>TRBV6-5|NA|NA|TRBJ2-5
CASSSGVPETQYF
TGTGCCAGCAGTTCCGGGGTGCCAGAGACCCAGTACTTC
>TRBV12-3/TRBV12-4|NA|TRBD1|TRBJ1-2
CASNPTGGMDYGYTF
TGTGCCAGCAACCCGACAGGGGGCATGGACTATGGCTACACCTTC
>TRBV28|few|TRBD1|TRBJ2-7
CASSGRVTGHYEQYF
TGTGCCAGCAGTGGTCGCGTGACAGGGCATTACGAGCAGTACTTC
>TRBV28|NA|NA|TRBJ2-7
CATSLGLEQYF
TGTGCCACAAGTCTGGGGCTTGAGCAGTACTTC
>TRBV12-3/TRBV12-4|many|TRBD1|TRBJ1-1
CASIEQGGLNTEAFF
TGTGCCAGCATCGAACAGGGGGGCCTTAACACTGAAGCTTTCTTT
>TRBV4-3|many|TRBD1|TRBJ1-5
CASSRRTGGNQPQHF
TGCGCCAGCAGCCGCAGGACAGGGGGCAATCAGCCCCAGCATTTT
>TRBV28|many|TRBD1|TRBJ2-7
CASSPPGQLNYEQYF
TGTGCCAGCAGTCCGCCGGGACAGCTCAACTACGAGCAGTACTTC
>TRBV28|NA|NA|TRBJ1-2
CASGGRANYGYTF
TGTGCCAGTGGGGGGCGAGCTAACTATGGCTACACCTTC
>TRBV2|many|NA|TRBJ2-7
CASSWAPYEQYF
TGTGCCAGCAGTTGGGCCCCTTACGAGCAGTACTTC